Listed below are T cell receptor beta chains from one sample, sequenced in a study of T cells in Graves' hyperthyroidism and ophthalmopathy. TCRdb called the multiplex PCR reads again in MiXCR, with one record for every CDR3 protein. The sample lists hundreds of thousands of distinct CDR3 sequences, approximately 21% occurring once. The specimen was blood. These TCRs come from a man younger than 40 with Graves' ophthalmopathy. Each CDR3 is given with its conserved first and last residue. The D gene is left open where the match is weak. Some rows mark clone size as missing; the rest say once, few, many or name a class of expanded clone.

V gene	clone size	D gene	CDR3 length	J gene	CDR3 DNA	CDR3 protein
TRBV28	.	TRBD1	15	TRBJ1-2	TGTGCCAGCAGTCCGACAGGGGGTGCTAACTATGGCTACACCTTC	CASSPTGGANYGYTF
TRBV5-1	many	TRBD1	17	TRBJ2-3	TGCGCCAGCAGCTTGGGTGTAGGGGGCTGGGGGACAGATACGCAGTATTTT	CASSLGVGGWGTDTQYF
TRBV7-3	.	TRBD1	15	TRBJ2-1	TGTGCCAGCAGCTTATCGAGGGGACAGGGCCATGAGCAGTTCTTC	CASSLSRGQGHEQFF
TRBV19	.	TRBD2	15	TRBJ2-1	TGTGCCAGTAGGGGCTTGACTAGCGGGAGTCGTGAGCAGTTCTTC	CASRGLTSGSREQFF
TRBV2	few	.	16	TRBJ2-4	TGTGCCAGCAGTGATTCGACTAGTTTTACCAAAAACATTCAGTACTTC	CASSDSTSFTKNIQYF
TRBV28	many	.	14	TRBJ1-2	TGTGCCAGCGAAAAGGTCCCGGGGGGCTATGGCTACACCTTC	CASEKVPGGYGYTF
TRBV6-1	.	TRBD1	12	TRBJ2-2	TGTGCCGGACAGGGGGCGGTCGGGGAGCTGTTTTTT	CAGQGAVGELFF
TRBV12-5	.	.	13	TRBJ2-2	TGTGCTAGTGGTTTTAAGGGAGTGGGGGAGCTGTTTTTT	CASGFKGVGELFF
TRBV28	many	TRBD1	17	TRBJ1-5	TGTGCCAGCAGTTTGGTGGGGACAGGGGGCAACAATCAGCCCCAGCATTTT	CASSLVGTGGNNQPQHF
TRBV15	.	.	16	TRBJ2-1	TGTGCCACCAGCACCGGGACTCAGAGCTCCTACAATGAGCAGTTCTTC	CATSTGTQSSYNEQFF
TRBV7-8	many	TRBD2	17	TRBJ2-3	TGTGCCAGCAGCTTAAGGGGTAGCGGGAGTCGTGTAGATACGCAGTATTTT	CASSLRGSGSRVDTQYF
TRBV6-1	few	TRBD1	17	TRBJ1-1	TGTGCCAGCAGGGGACCTTTAGGGACAGGAGCAAGTTCTGAAGCTTTCTTT	CASRGPLGTGASSEAFF
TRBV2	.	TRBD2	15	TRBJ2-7	TGTGCCAGCAGTGAGACTAGCGGGAGATCCTACGAGCAGTACTTC	CASSETSGRSYEQYF
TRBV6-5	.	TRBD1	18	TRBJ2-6	TGTGCCAGCAGTTACCTCGGGACAGTGGACTCTGGGGCCAACGTCCTGACTTTC	CASSYLGTVDSGANVLTF
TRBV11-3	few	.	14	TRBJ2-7	TGTGCCAGCAGCCTCCGGGACATGGACGGCGAGCAGTACTTC	CASSLRDMDGEQYF
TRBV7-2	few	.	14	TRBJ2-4	TGTGCCAGCAGCTTAGAGATATCCCATCTGATTCAGTACTTC	CASSLEISHLIQYF
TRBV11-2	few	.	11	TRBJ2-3	TGTGCCAGCAGCTTAGCTAGAGTGCAGTATTTT	CASSLARVQYF
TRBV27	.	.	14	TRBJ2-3	TGTGCCAGCAGTTTAACCAGCTCGGGGGATACGCAGTATTTT	CASSLTSSGDTQYF
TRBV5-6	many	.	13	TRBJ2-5	TGTGCCAGCAGCCCTCTAGCCATAAAGACCCAGTACTTC	CASSPLAIKTQYF
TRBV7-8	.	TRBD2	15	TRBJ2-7	TGTGCCAGCAGCCAGAGCGGGAGGGCCCCCGACGAGCAGTACTTC	CASSQSGRAPDEQYF
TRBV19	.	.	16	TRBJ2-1	TGTGCCAGTAGTATTCGGCAGGTTCGCTCCTACAATGAGCAGTTCTTC	CASSIRQVRSYNEQFF
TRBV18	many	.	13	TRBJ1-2	TGTGCCAGCTCACCACCGAACGGTCCTGGCTACACCTTC	CASSPPNGPGYTF
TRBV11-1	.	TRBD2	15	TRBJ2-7	TGTGCCAGCAGCTATTTAGCGGGAGGGCCGGAAGAGCAGTACTTC	CASSYLAGGPEEQYF
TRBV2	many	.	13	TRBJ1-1	TGTGCCAGCAGTCCCGCCAGGGCCAGTGAAGCTTTCTTT	CASSPARASEAFF
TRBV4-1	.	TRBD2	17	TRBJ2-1	TGCGCCAGCAGCCAAGATACCCTAGCGGGAGGGCCCGGAGAGCAGTTCTTC	CASSQDTLAGGPGEQFF
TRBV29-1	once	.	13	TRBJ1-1	TGCAGCGTTGCGGAGGGCGCGAACACTGAAGCTTTCTTT	CSVAEGANTEAFF
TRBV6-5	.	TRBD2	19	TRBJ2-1	TGTGCCAGCAGTTACTCCCCCGGGACTAGCGGGGCTACCTACAATGAGCAGTTCTTC	CASSYSPGTSGATYNEQFF
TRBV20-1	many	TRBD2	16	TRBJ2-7	TGCAGTGCTCCGCAGACTAGCGGGAGTCGTAACCACGAGCAGTACTTC	CSAPQTSGSRNHEQYF
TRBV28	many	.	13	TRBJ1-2	TGTGCCACCTCAGGGCCCCGAGGCTATGGCTACACCTTC	CATSGPRGYGYTF
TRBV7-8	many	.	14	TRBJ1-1	TGTGCCAGCAGCTTAGGAGGGGTTAGCACTGAAGCTTTCTTT	CASSLGGVSTEAFF
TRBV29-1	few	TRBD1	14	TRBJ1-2	TGCAGCGCCACCTCCGGGACAGGCGACTATGGCTACACCTTC	CSATSGTGDYGYTF
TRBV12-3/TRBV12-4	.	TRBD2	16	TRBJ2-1	TGTGCCAGCATTAATAGACGCGGGAGAGGCTACAATGAGCAGTTCTTC	CASINRRGRGYNEQFF
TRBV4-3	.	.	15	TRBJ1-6	TGCGCCAGCACGGGGCCGGGACTACTCAATTCACCCCTCCACTTT	CASTGPGLLNSPLHF
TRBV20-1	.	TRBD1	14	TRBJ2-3	TGCAGTGCTAAAAACGCAGGGGGCGGAGATACGCAGTATTTT	CSAKNAGGGDTQYF
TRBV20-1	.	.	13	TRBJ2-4	TGCAGTGCTAGAGAGGGGGCCCAAAACATTCAGTACTTC	CSAREGAQNIQYF
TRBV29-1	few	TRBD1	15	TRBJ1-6	TGCAGCGTTTATAGACAGGGAACCTATAATTCACCCCTCCACTTT	CSVYRQGTYNSPLHF
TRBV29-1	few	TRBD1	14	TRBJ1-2	TGCAGCGTCCCCAGGACAGGGGATAACTATGGCTACACCTTC	CSVPRTGDNYGYTF
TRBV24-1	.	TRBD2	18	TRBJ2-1	TGTGCCACCAGTGGCGTAAAAGGGAGGGGAATCTCCTACAATGAGCAGTTCTTC	CATSGVKGRGISYNEQFF
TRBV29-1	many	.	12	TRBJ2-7	TGCAGCGTTGGTGGCCCATCCTACGAGCAGTACTTC	CSVGGPSYEQYF
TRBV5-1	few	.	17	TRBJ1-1	TGCGCCAGCAGCTTGGTTAACCAGGGTTTTAGGTGGGCTGAAGCTTTCTTT	CASSLVNQGFRWAEAFF
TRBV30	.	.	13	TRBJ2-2	TGTGCCTGGAGTCAGGTCGCAGCCGGGGAGCTGTTTTTT	CAWSQVAAGELFF
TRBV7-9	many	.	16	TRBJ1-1	TGTGCCAGCAGCCCAAACCGGGGAGGGCGGGTGGCTGAAGCTTTCTTT	CASSPNRGGRVAEAFF
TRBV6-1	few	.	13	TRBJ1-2	TGTGCCAGCAGAGTCCGGGTTAACTATGGCTACACCTTC	CASRVRVNYGYTF
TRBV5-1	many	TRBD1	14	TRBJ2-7	TGCGCCAGCAGCTTGGGGACAGGGATCTACGAGCAGTACTTC	CASSLGTGIYEQYF
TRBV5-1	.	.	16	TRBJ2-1	TGCGCCAGCAGCTTGGCCCTCACTACCCTCAACAATGAGCAGTTCTTC	CASSLALTTLNNEQFF
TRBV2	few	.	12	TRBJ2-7	TGTGCCAGCGAGGCGGGTGATTACGAGCAGTACTTC	CASEAGDYEQYF
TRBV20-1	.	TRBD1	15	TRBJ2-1	TGCAGTGCTAGAGATCTAGGGACAGGCTACAATGAGCAGTTCTTC	CSARDLGTGYNEQFF
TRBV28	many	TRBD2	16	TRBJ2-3	TGTGCCAGCAGCCCGAGGACTAGCGGGAGGACAGATACGCAGTATTTT	CASSPRTSGRTDTQYF
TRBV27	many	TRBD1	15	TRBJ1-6	TGTGCCAGCAGTTCCCGGGGACAGTATAATTCACCCCTCCACTTT	CASSSRGQYNSPLHF
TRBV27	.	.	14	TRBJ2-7	TGTGCCAGCAGTTTAATGGTAGGACAGTACGAGCAGTACTTC	CASSLMVGQYEQYF
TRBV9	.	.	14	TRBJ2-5	TGTGCCAGCAGCGTAGATAGCCGCCAAGAGACCCAGTACTTC	CASSVDSRQETQYF
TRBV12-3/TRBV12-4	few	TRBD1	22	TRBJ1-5	TGTGCCAGCAGTTTACAGGGTCATCCGGGACAGGGGGCTAAGGGAGGCAATCAGCCCCAGCATTTT	CASSLQGHPGQGAKGGNQPQHF
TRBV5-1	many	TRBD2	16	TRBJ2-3	TGCGCCAGCAGCTCGGGACTAGCGGGAGGGGCAGATACGCAGTATTTT	CASSSGLAGGADTQYF